The 10 T cell receptor beta chains below all came from one sample that was sequenced in a study of PD-L1 blockade in urothelial cancer. The assay was immunoSEQ multiplex PCR, and TCRdb's table has in-frame clones only and misses some. The sample lists tens of thousands of clones; roughly 80% were seen once. Sequencing used PBMCs, obtained around atezolizumab (anti-PD-L1) treatment. These TCRs come from a man in his sixties or seventies with urothelial cancer.

This sequence joins TRBV2 and TRBJ2-7; 9 bases map to TRBD1. After removal of 7 bases from V and 3 bases from J, the junction contained 4 bases not matched to a gene. Germline values: CDR1 SNHLY, CDR2 FYNNEI. The CDR3 runs 13 residues. The CDR3 sequence is CASIPGQGYEQYF. CDR3 sequence (DNA): TGTGCCAGCATCCCGGGACAGGGCTACGAGCAGTACTTC.

The rearrangement joins TRBV7-9 to TRBJ2-1, with 7 bases lining up with TRBD1. The CDR3 is 15 amino acids. After removal of 3 bases from V and 1 base from J, the junction contained 3 bases not matched to a gene. In germline, CDR1 is SEHNR, CDR2 FQNEAQ (reference sequence). The CDR3 nucleotides are TGTGCCAGCAGCTTCCGACAGGGATCCTACAATGAGCAGTTCTTC. It yields the protein CASSFRQGSYNEQFF.

By frequency in the sample, this clone is medium-sized (0.01 to 0.1%). The chain couples TRBV19 to TRBJ2-1; D is possibly TRBD2 (7 bases). The CDR3 is 13 amino acids. The V end was cut by 11 bases, the J end by 8 bases, with 19 bases between. Germline CDR1 and CDR2: LNHDA and SQIVND (reference sequence). CDR3 amino acids: CALGAGAADEQFF. As DNA, the CDR3 is TGTGCCCTGGGGGCGGGGGCAGCGGATGAGCAGTTCTTC.

The chain carries TRBV7-6 and TRBJ2-3, with 9 bases lining up with TRBD1. CDR1 and CDR2 from the germline V gene are SGHVS and FNYEAQ. The CDR3 is 15 amino acids. Germline trimming cut 5 bases from V and 5 bases from J; bases unmatched to any gene: 8. CDR3 region: CASSLGQGKGDTQYF. The CDR3 DNA follows: TGTGCCAGCAGCCTTGGACAGGGGAAGGGAGATACGCAGTATTTT.

The gene calls are TRBV28 and TRBJ1-1, with D unresolved. V dropped 2 bases and J dropped 1 base, with 14 bases sitting between them. This CDR3 is 16 amino acids long. In germline, CDR1 is MDHEN, CDR2 SYDVKM. The CDR3 reads CASSLPFSLGNTEAFF. The CDR3 DNA reads as TGTGCCAGCAGTTTACCCTTTAGCCTCGGGAACACTGAAGCTTTCTTT.

The chain uses TRBV15 and TRBJ1-4; 7 bases match TRBD1. The germline gives CDR1 LNHNV, CDR2 YYDKDF (reference sequence). Trimming cost V 1 base and J 8 bases; bases outside gene matches: 7. There are 15 residues in the CDR3. DNA of the CDR3: TGTGCCACCAGCAGAGGACAGGGAGTAAGGGAAAAACTGTTTTTT. Translated: CATSRGQGVREKLFF.

The chain uses TRBV15 and TRBJ2-1, with 9 bases lining up with TRBD2. Looked up from germline, CDR1 is LNHNV and CDR2 is YYDKDF (reference sequence). J gave up 7 bases and V 0 bases, and 10 bases lay outside the gene matches. CDR3 length equals 17 residues. The CDR3 bases are TGTGCCACCAGCAGAGATTCCCCTGGCGGGGGGGCGAATGAGCAGTTCTTC. Encoded protein: CATSRDSPGGGANEQFF.

The chain couples TRBV5-6 to TRBJ2-4; TRBD2 aligns across 9 bases. The CDR3 is 17 amino acids. Looked up from germline, CDR1 is SGHDT and CDR2 is YYEEEE. V lost 3 bases to trimming and J lost 6 bases; unmatched junction nucleotides: 13. CDR3 in DNA: TGTGCCAGCAGCTGGGGAGCGGCGGGGGGGGTAGGAAACATTCAGTACTTC. It specifies CASSWGAAGGVGNIQYF. The full variable domain, rest sourced from reference TRBV5-6 and TRBJ2-4, is DAGVTQSPTHLIKTRGQQVTLRCSPKSGHDTVSWYQQALGQGPQFIFQYYEEEERQRGNFPDRFSGHQFPNYSSELNVNALLLGDSALYLCASSWGAAGGVGNIQYFGAGTRLSVL.

The V gene is TRBV7-9, the J gene TRBJ1-5; the D gene is possibly TRBD1 (5 bases). CDR1 is SEHNR, CDR2 FQNEAQ, per germline (reference sequence). V gave up 4 bases and J gave up 5 bases, with 15 bases separating them. The CDR3 covers 15 residues. Here the CDR3 DNA reads TGTGCCAGCAGCTCCGATTACGACAGAGATCAGCCCCAGCATTTT. Translating gives CASSSDYDRDQPQHF.

The CDR3 protein is CASGGFSGNTIYF. CDR3 coding DNA: TGTGCCAGCGGGGGGTTCTCTGGAAACACCATATATTTT. The chain carries TRBV9 and TRBJ1-3, with a possible D match to TRBD1 (5 bases). The ends were cut back, 7 bases at V and 0 bases at J, with 8 bases in the middle. Germline loops: CDR1 SGDLS, CDR2 YYNGEE. This CDR3 region has 13 residues.